This T cell receptor beta chain derives from a study of blood T cell repertoires in COVID-19. With V trimmed by 3 bases and J by 7 bases, 11 bases remained unmatched. The CDR3 has 16 amino acids. Germline CDR1 and CDR2: SGHTA and FQGNSA. This clone was observed once. Method: immunoSEQ multiplex PCR; TCRdb's copy keeps in-frame clones and lacks some. The sample shows under 140,000 clones, 75% to 85% of them seen only once. The sequence was collected from a woman aged 55-70 years with acute or convalescent COVID-19. The specimen sequenced was peripheral blood. This chain connects TRBV7-2 to TRBJ2-7, with 11 bases matching TRBD2. CDR3 amino acids: CASSFWSSGGPDEQYF. The CDR3 DNA reads as TGTGCCAGCAGCTTTTGGTCTAGCGGGGGGCCGGATGAGCAGTACTTC.